The 22 T cell receptor beta chains reported below all come from one sample, sequenced in a study of T cell repertoires in cytomegalovirus infection. TCRdb re-called the reads through MiXCR, storing one row per CDR3 protein. The top ten hold around 42% of the sample, which has some 100,000 distinct CDR3 sequences, about 22% seen once. Sequencing was carried out using CD8+ T cells from PBMCs. The receptor set was obtained from a human donor in good health (CMV status not recorded). Some clones in this sample may be carry-over from other donors' samples.

V usage is TRBV29-1 and J usage is TRBJ2-3; TRBD2 matches 10 bases. From germline, CDR1 is SQVTM and CDR2 ANQGSEA. The CDR3 is 16 amino acids. The J segment lost 3 bases and the V segment lost 0 bases, leaving 6 bases of the junction unmatched. The DNA for the CDR3 is TGCAGCGTTGAAGAAAGAAAGCGGGAGGGGACAGATACGCAGTATTTT. Translation gives CSVEERKREGTDTQYF.

This clonotype occurred many times. The V call is TRBV5-4, the J call TRBJ1-2; TRBD1 aligns across 8 bases. The germline CDR1 and CDR2 sequences are SGHNT and YYREEE (reference sequence). The CDR3 is 13 residues long. V lost 4 bases to trimming and J lost 6 bases; unmatched junction nucleotides: 5. The CDR3: CASSQPGQDGYTF. CDR3 bases: TGTGCCAGCAGCCAACCGGGACAGGATGGCTACACCTTC.

This chain uses TRBV7-6 with TRBJ2-2; no definite D call. Germline V gene data show CDR1 as SGHVS and CDR2 as FNYEAQ. V was trimmed by 5 bases and J by 0 bases, leaving 13 bases between them. The CDR3 is 16 amino acids. The CDR3 nucleotides read TGTGCCAGCAGCCGGACGGCCTTCACGAACACCGGGGAGCTGTTTTTT. Amino acid sequence: CASSRTAFTNTGELFF. The variable domain in full, with the rest retrieved from reference TRBV7-6 and TRBJ2-2, is GAGVSQSPRYKVTKRGQDVALRCDPISGHVSLYWYRQALGQGPEFLTYFNYEAQQDKSGLPNDRFSAERPEGSISTLTIQRTEQRDSAMYRCASSRTAFTNTGELFFGEGSRLTVL.

This chain links TRBV7-9 with TRBJ2-1, with 10 bases that match TRBD2. The junction had 6 bases not matched to a gene; V was cut back by 5 bases and J by 5 bases. CDR1 and CDR2 (germline): SEHNR, FQNEAQ (reference sequence). The CDR3 covers 15 residues. In nucleotides, the CDR3 is TGTGCCAGCAGCCTTGGTAGCGGGAGGAACAATGAGCAGTTCTTC. Protein product: CASSLGSGRNNEQFF.

In its sample, this clonotype was seen many times. The rearrangement joins TRBV7-2 to TRBJ2-3, with a possible D match to TRBD1 (5 bases). There are 13 residues in the CDR3. Trimming removed 5 bases from V and 2 bases from J, with 8 bases in between. Looked up from germline, CDR1 is SGHTA and CDR2 is FQGNSA. The DNA of the CDR3 is TGTGCCAGCAGCCAGACAGCCACAGATACGCAGTATTTT. It encodes CASSQTATDTQYF.

The rearrangement joins TRBV7-3 to TRBJ2-7; D gene uncertain. The CDR3 sequence is 14 residues long. Germline assignment: CDR1 SGHTA and CDR2 FQGTGA. Trimming left V 3 bases short and J 3 bases short, with 12 bases between. This chain's CDR3 is CASSFGLEVYEQYF. CDR3 bases: TGTGCCAGCAGCTTTGGGCTAGAAGTCTACGAGCAGTACTTC.

The sample holds a few counts of this clonotype. The CDR3 DNA is TGTGCCAGCAGCTCGACAGGGCCGGGGAAGCTGTTTTTT. Residues: CASSSTGPGKLFF. The chain recombines TRBV7-6 with TRBJ2-2, with 7 positions matching TRBD1. The length of the CDR3 is 13 residues. With V trimmed by 4 bases and J by 12 bases, 8 bases remained unmatched. Per the germline V gene, CDR1 is SGHVS and CDR2 is FNYEAQ.

The gene calls are TRBV10-3 and TRBJ1-1, with TRBD1 matching over 9 bases. CDR1 and CDR2 from the germline V gene are ENHRY and SYGVKD. The V and J ends lost 2 bases and 5 bases, in that order; junction bases with no gene match: 12. This CDR3 has 17 residues. The CDR3 nucleotides read TGTGCCATCAGTGAGCCGAGGACAGGGGAAGTCTCTACTGAAGCTTTCTTT. Translation gives CAISEPRTGEVSTEAFF.

The V and J genes are TRBV20-1 and TRBJ2-5; D not resolved. V lost 0 bases and J lost 4, with 3 bases in between. Germline CDR1 reads DFQATT; CDR2 reads SNEGSKA (reference sequence). This CDR3 region has 11 residues. The CDR3 DNA reads TGCAGTGCTAGAGATCGAGAGACCCAGTACTTC. Its translation: CSARDRETQYF.

The genes are TRBV4-2 and TRBJ1-6, with D uncertain. Germline V gene sequence: CDR1 LGHNA, CDR2 YNFKEQ. Trimming left V 0 bases short and J 10 bases short, with 7 bases between. The CDR3 sequence is 13 residues long. This CDR3 is CASSQDLESPLHF. The CDR3 DNA follows: TGTGCCAGCAGCCAAGATCTCGAATCACCCCTCCACTTT.

V gene TRBV30 combines with J gene TRBJ1-1; D is unresolved. CDR3 length: 11 amino acids. Per germline, CDR1 GTSNPN and CDR2 SVGIG (reference sequence). V shed 1 base and J shed 6 bases, with 6 bases lying between them. The CDR3 region is CAWSGTPEAFF. The CDR3 coding sequence is TGTGCCTGGAGTGGGACGCCTGAAGCTTTCTTT.

This clonotype was counted once. The CDR3: CSAREDSGSADTQYF. The CDR3 DNA reads as TGCAGTGCTAGAGAGGACAGCGGGAGTGCGGATACGCAGTATTTT. This chain connects TRBV20-1 to TRBJ2-3; TRBD2 matches 8 bases. The CDR3 totals 15 residues. Germline CDR1 and CDR2: DFQATT and SNEGSKA (reference sequence). The trim removed 0 bases at V and 6 bases at J, leaving 8 bases unmatched.

This clonotype occurred a few times. This chain links TRBV6-6 with TRBJ1-1; a weak D match, TRBD1 (5 bases). The CDR3 totals 10 residues. Trimming took off 7 bases at V and 10 bases at J, with 10 bases between the two ends. The V gene's germline CDR1 is MNHNY and CDR2 SVGAGI (reference sequence). CDR3 loop: CASKQGVAFF. CDR3 coding DNA: TGTGCCAGCAAGCAGGGTGTAGCTTTCTTT.

This clonotype was seen only once. This sequence joins TRBV27 and TRBJ1-2, with D possibly being TRBD1 (5 bases). V was pared by 5 bases and J by 7 bases, with 17 bases between. The CDR3 length is 14 residues. In germline, CDR1 is MNHEY, CDR2 SMNVEV (reference sequence). The CDR3 is CASSPGGGEGGYTF. Written as DNA, the CDR3 is TGTGCCAGCAGTCCGGGGGGGGGTGAAGGTGGCTACACCTTC.

The genes are TRBV27 and TRBJ1-2; no clear D gene. Trimming took 3 bases from V and 6 from J, leaving 14 bases between them. Per the germline V gene, CDR1 is MNHEY and CDR2 is SMNVEV (reference sequence). This CDR3 spans 14 amino acids. The CDR3 loop reads CASSFPGSPNGYTF. In DNA form, the CDR3 reads TGTGCCAGCAGTTTTCCCGGGTCACCGAATGGCTACACCTTC.

This clonotype was counted a few times. The chain employs TRBV28 and TRBJ1-2; the D gene is possibly TRBD1 (5 bases). V was pared by 9 bases and J by 6 bases, with 17 bases between. The germline V gene encodes CDR1 MDHEN and CDR2 SYDVKM. The CDR3 length is 13 residues. In DNA form, the CDR3 reads TGTGCCAGTCAGACAGTAGACGGCGATGGCTACACCTTC. Amino acid sequence: CASQTVDGDGYTF.

A few counts support this clonotype. The chain carries TRBV11-2 and TRBJ1-4; 7 bases are shared with TRBD1. Germline-derived CDR1 and CDR2 are SGHAT and FQNNGV. With V trimmed by 5 bases and J by 10 bases, 10 bases remained unmatched. This CDR3 region has 14 residues. CDR3 region: CASSRTGAQGKLFF. The CDR3 DNA is TGTGCCAGCAGCCGAACAGGGGCCCAGGGAAAACTGTTTTTT.

This clonotype was observed at least ten times. The rearrangement joins TRBV6-1 to TRBJ2-7; TRBD1 might be the D (6 bases). Germline V gene lookup returns CDR1 MNHNS and CDR2 SASEGT. The CDR3 has 15 amino acids. Trimming took 3 bases from V and 6 from J, leaving 18 bases between them. CDR3 bases: TGTGCCAGCAGTGATGGAGGACAGATAACAGTCGAGCAGTACTTC. Its protein product is CASSDGGQITVEQYF.

The gene calls are TRBV4-2 and TRBJ2-7, with TRBD2 matching 8 bases. V shed 0 bases and J 6 bases; nucleotides not matched to a gene: 4. This CDR3 has 14 amino acids. CDR1 and CDR2 (germline): LGHNA, YNFKEQ. This CDR3 is CASSQDTRGGEQYF. The CDR3 region has the DNA TGTGCCAGCAGCCAAGATACCCGGGGGGGCGAGCAGTACTTC.

The V call is TRBV13, the J call TRBJ1-6; D not resolved. Germline-derived CDR1 and CDR2 are PRHDT and FYEKMQ (reference sequence). The CDR3 is 16 residues long. V was pared by 4 bases and J by 9 bases, with 19 bases between. CDR3: CASSYGMVASGSPLHF. CDR3 coding DNA: TGTGCCAGCAGCTACGGCATGGTGGCGTCGGGTTCACCCCTCCACTTT.

Many counts were recorded for this clonotype. V is TRBV11-2 and J is TRBJ2-1; 10 nucleotides line up with TRBD2. CDR3 length equals 16 residues. Germline V CDR1 and CDR2: SGHAT, FQNNGV. The junction had 5 bases not matched to a gene; V was cut back by 2 bases and J by 4 bases. CDR3 nucleotide sequence: TGTGCCAGCAGCTTAAGTAGGACTAGCGGATACAATGAGCAGTTCTTC. It encodes CASSLSRTSGYNEQFF. Full variable domain (rest looked up from reference TRBV11-2 and TRBJ2-1): EAGVAQSPRYKIIEKRQSVAFWCNPISGHATLYWYQQILGQGPKLLIQFQNNGVVDDSQLPKDRFSAERLKGVDSTLKIQPAKLEDSAVYLCASSLSRTSGYNEQFFGPGTRLTVL.

Ten or more counts support this clonotype. The chain recombines TRBV11-2 with TRBJ2-7; TRBD1 might be the D (6 bases). V gave up 1 base and J gave up 4 bases, with 11 bases separating them. The germline V gene has CDR1 SGHAT and CDR2 FQNNGV. The CDR3 runs 14 residues. The CDR3 spells CASSLGDTLYEQYF. For the CDR3, the DNA is TGTGCCAGCAGCTTAGGGGACACTCTTTACGAGCAGTACTTC.